This TCR beta chain was recorded in a study of a mutant IDH1 vaccine in newly diagnosed glioma. Study information: The start of vaccination came 4-6 weeks after radiotherapy alone, or with temozolomide cycles.

Regarding time point: week 23, last vaccination. Doses consisted of 300 ug of mutant IDH1 20-mer peptide each, paired with topical imiquimod. The repertoire was sequenced with immunoSEQ multiplex PCR; TCRdb's copy has only in-frame clones and lacks some. The sample has about 20,000 clones, 82% seen once; the top ten hold over 10%. On this clone itself: Antigen unknown.

The V and J ends lost 4 bases and 0 bases respectively, with 6 bases between them. The CDR3 contains 12 residues. Looked up from germline, CDR1 is SQVTM and CDR2 is ANQGSEA. The source of this sequence is a man aged 30 to 39 with glioma. The sequences come from PBMCs, collected from a glioma patient whose treatment included an IDH1 peptide vaccine. J is TRBJ1-2 and V is TRBV29-1; D is undetermined. The CDR3 spells CSVATANYGYTF. CDR3 bases: TGCAGCGTTGCAACAGCTAACTATGGCTACACCTTC.